Sequencing of this T cell receptor (beta chain) was carried out in a study of metastatic and nonmetastatic thyroid tumors. The overall study: Across blood and tumor or nodule tissue, repertoires from malignant and benign thyroid patients were compared with one another.

TCRdb reanalyzed the PCR reads with MiXCR. In the table there are roughly 7,800 clones, under 35% of which are singletons. From germline, CDR1 is MNHNY and CDR2 SVGAGI (reference sequence). J gave up 0 bases and V 1 base, and 4 bases lay outside the gene matches. This CDR3 has 16 amino acids. Each patient went into thyroid surgery without having received any treatment. The chain is built from TRBV6-6 and TRBJ2-7, with TRBD1 matching 9 bases. This sequence was found in a male donor with papillary thyroid cancer or a benign thyroid nodule (not recorded which). Some clones in this sample may be carry-over from other donors' samples. The sequencing sample was made of tumor tissue. CDR3 in amino acids: CASSYLGQGHSYEQYF. The CDR3 bases are TGTGCCAGCAGTTACTTGGGACAGGGCCACTCCTACGAGCAGTACTTC.